The sequence of this T cell receptor beta chain was determined in a study of identical twins. Germline CDR1 SQVTM, CDR2 ANQGSEA. The CDR3 is 15 amino acids. Germline trimming cut 6 bases from V and 0 bases from J; bases unmatched to any gene: 5. This clonotype appeared many times. Its target is unknown. Via MiXCR, TCRdb re-called the 5' RACE reads, giving one row per CDR3 protein. The table shows about 250,000 distinct CDR3 sequences, with roughly 13% occurring only once. The study, taken as a whole, reports: The study found weaker excess twin sharing in beta out-of-frame sequences.

This TCR came from a woman aged 18 to 35 in good health. This sequence joins TRBV29-1 and TRBJ2-2; 9 bases are a match to TRBD2. Material for sequencing was memory (CD45RO+) T cells sorted from blood. CDR3 in amino acids: CSVVAGATNTGELFF. CDR3 nucleotides: TGCAGCGTGGTAGCGGGAGCCACGAACACCGGGGAGCTGTTTTTT.